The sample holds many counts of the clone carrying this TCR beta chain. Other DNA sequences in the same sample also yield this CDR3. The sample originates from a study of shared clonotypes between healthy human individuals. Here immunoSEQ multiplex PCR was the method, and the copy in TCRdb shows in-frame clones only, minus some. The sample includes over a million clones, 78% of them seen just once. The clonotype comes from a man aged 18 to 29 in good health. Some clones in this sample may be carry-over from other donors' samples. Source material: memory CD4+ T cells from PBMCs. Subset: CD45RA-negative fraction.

This chain's CDR3 is CASSPKQRINEKLFF. The CDR3 nucleotides are TGTGCCAGCAGCCCTAAACAGCGAATTAATGAAAAACTGTTTTTT. This chain joins TRBV7-9 and TRBJ1-4; D is uncertain. CDR1 SEHNR and CDR2 FQNEAQ come from the germline V gene (reference sequence). This CDR3 region has 15 residues. The V gene lost 5 bases and the J gene lost 4 bases, with 14 bases spanning the gap.